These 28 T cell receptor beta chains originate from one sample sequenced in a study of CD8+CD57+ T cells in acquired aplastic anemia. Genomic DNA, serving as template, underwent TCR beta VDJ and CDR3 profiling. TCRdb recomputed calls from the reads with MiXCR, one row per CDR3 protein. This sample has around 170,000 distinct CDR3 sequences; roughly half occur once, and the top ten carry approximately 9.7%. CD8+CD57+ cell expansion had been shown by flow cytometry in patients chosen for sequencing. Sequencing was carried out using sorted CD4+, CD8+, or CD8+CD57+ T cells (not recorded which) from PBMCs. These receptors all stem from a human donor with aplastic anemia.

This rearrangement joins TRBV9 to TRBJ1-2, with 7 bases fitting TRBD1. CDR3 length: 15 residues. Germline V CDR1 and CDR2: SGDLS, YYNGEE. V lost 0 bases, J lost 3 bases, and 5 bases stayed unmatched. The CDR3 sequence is CASSVVGGGDYGYTF. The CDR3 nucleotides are TGTGCCAGCAGCGTAGTAGGAGGGGGCGACTATGGCTACACCTTC.

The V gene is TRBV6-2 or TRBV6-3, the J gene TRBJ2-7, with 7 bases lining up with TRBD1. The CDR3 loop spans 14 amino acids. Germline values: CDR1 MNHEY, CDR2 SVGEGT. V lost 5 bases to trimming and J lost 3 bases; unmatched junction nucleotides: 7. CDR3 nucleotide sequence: TGTGCCAGCAGTACAGGGGAAAGAAGCTACGAGCAGTACTTC. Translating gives CASSTGERSYEQYF.

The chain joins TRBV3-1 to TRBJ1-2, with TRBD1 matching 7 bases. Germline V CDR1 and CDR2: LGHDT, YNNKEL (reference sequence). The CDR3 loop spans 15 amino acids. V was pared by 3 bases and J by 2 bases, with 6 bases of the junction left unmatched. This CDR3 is CASSQNRGKNYGYTF. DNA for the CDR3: TGTGCCAGCAGCCAGAACAGGGGCAAAAACTATGGCTACACCTTC.

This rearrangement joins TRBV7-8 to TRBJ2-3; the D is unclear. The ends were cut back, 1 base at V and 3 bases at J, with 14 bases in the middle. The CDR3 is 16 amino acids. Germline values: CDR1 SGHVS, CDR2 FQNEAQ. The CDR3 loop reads CASSLGHFRETDTQYF. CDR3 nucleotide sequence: TGTGCCAGCAGCTTAGGACACTTCCGAGAGACAGATACGCAGTATTTT.

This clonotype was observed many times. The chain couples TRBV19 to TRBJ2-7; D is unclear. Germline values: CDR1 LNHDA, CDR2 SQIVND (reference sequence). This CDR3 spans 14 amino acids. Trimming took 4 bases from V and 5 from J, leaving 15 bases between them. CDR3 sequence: CASSTRTPTHEQYF. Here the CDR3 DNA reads TGTGCCAGTAGTACGAGGACCCCGACACACGAGCAGTACTTC.

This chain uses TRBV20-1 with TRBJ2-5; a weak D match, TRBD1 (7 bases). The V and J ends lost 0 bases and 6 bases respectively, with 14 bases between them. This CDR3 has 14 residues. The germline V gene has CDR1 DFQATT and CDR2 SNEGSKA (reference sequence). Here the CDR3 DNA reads TGCAGTGCTAGAGATGAGGAGGGGGCGAAGACCCAGTACTTC. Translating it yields CSARDEEGAKTQYF.

Written as DNA, the CDR3 is TGTGCCAGCATCAGAGCGGGGGGGCGATACAATGAGCAGTTCTTC. Its translation is CASIRAGGRYNEQFF. This sequence joins TRBV6-1 and TRBJ2-1; the match to TRBD2 covers 10 bases. In germline, CDR1 is MNHNS, CDR2 SASEGT. The V and J ends lost 7 bases and 4 bases, in that order; junction bases with no gene match: 7. This CDR3 spans 15 amino acids.

The CDR3 protein is CASSLVGQGSPLHF. The DNA for the CDR3 is TGCGCCAGCAGCTTGGTGGGGCAGGGGTCACCCCTCCACTTT. V gene TRBV5-1 combines with J gene TRBJ1-6; TRBD1 is a possible D gene (6 bases). Germline assignment: CDR1 SGHRS and CDR2 YFSETQ. The CDR3 is 14 amino acids. V was clipped by 0 bases and J by 10 bases, with 11 bases between them.

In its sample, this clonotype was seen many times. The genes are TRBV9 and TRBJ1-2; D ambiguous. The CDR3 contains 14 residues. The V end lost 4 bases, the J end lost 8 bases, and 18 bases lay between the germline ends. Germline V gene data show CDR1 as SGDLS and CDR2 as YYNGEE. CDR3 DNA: TGTGCCAGCAGCCCTCAAAAGGGATTGAAAGGCTACACCTTC. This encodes CASSPQKGLKGYTF.

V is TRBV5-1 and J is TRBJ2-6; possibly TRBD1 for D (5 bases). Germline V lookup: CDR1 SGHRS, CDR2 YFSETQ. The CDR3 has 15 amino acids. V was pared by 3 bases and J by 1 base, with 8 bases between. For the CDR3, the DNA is TGCGCCAGCAGCTCACAGGCATCTGGGGCCAACGTCCTGACTTTC. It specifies CASSSQASGANVLTF. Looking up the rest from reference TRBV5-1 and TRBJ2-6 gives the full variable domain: KAGVTQTPRYLIKTRGQQVTLSCSPISGHRSVSWYQQTPGQGLQFLFEYFSETQRNKGNFPGRFSGRQFSNSRSEMNVSTLELGDSALYLCASSSQASGANVLTFGAGSRLTVL.

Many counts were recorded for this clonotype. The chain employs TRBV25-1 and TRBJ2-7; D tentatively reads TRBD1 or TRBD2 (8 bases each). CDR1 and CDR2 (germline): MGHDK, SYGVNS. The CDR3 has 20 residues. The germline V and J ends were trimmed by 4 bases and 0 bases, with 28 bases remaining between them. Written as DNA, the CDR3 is TGTGCCAGCAGTGCTCACCCGGGACAGGCCGAGCGGGAGCGCTCCTACGAGCAGTACTTC. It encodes CASSAHPGQAERERSYEQYF.

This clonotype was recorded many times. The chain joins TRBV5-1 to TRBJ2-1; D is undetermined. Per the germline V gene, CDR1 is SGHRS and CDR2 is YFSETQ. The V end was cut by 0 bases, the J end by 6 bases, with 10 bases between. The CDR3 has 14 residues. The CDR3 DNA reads TGCGCCAGCAGCTTGGTCCTATCGCGCAATGAGCAGTTCTTC. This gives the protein CASSLVLSRNEQFF.

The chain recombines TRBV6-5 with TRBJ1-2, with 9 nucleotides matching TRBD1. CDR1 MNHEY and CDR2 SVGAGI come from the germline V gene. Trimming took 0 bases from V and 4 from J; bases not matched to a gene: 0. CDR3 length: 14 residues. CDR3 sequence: CASSYSDRGYGYTF. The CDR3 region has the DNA TGTGCCAGCAGTTACTCGGACAGGGGCTATGGCTACACCTTC.

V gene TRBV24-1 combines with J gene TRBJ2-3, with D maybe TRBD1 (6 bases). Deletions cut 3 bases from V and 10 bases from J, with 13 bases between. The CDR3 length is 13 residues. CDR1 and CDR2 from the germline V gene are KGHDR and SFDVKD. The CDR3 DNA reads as TGTGCCACCAGTGATCACAGGGTTAACGCGCAGTATTTT. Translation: CATSDHRVNAQYF.

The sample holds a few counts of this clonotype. CDR3 DNA: TGCAGTGCTAGGGATCCCTTACGGGAGGGCACCGGGGAGCTGTTTTTT. Its translation is CSARDPLREGTGELFF. The genes are TRBV20-1 and TRBJ2-2, with TRBD2 matching 8 bases. CDR1 DFQATT and CDR2 SNEGSKA come from the germline V gene (reference sequence). The trim removed 3 bases at V and 4 bases at J, leaving 10 bases unmatched. CDR3 size: 16 residues.

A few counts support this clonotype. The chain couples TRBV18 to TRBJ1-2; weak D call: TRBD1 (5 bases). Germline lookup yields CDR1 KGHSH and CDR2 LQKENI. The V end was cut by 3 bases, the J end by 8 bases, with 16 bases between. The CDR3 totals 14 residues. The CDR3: CASSPKPGTSGYTF. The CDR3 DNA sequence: TGTGCCAGCTCACCGAAACCTGGGACGTCCGGCTACACCTTC.

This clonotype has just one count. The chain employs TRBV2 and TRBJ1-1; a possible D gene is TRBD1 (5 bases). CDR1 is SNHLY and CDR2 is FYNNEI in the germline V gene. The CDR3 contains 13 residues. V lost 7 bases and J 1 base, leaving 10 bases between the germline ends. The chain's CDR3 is CASTGPGNTEAFF. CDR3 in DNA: TGTGCCAGCACGGGACCGGGGAACACTGAAGCTTTCTTT.

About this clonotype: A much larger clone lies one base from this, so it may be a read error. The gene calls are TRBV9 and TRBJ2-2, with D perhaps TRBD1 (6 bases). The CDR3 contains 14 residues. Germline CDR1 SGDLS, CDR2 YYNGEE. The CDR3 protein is CTSSVAGGGGELFF. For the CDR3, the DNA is TGTACCAGCAGCGTAGCTGGGGGCGGCGGGGAGCTGTTTTTT.

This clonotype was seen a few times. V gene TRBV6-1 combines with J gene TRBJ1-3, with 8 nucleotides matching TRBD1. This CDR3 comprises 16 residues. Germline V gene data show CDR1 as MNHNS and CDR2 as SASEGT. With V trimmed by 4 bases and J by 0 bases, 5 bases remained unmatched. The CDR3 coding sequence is TGTGCCAGCAGTGTAGACAGGGGTTTCTCTGGAAACACCATATATTTT. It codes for CASSVDRGFSGNTIYF.

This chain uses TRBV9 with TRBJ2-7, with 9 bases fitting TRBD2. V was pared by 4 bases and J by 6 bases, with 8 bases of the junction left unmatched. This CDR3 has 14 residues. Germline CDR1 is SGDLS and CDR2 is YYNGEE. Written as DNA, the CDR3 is TGTGCCAGCAGCCCCTGGCGGGAGGGCCGCGAGCAGTACTTC. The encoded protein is CASSPWREGREQYF.

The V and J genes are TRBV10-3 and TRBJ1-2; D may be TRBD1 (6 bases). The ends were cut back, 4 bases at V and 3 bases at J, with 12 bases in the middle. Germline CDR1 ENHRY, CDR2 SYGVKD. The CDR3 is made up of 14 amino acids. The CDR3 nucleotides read TGTGCCATCAGTGCGCCGGACAGCGACTATGGCTACACCTTC. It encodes CAISAPDSDYGYTF.

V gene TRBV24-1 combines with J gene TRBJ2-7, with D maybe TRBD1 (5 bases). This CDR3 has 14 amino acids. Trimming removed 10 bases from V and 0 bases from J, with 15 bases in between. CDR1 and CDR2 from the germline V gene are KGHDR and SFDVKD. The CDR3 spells CATSSGQNSYEQYF. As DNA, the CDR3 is TGTGCCACTTCCTCAGGGCAGAACTCCTACGAGCAGTACTTC.

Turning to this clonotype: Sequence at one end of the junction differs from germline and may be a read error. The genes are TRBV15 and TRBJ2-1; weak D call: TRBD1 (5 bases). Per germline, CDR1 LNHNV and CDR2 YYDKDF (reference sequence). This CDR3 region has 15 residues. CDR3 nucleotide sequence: TGTGCCGCCAGCAGAAGGGGCGGTCTGAATGAGGAGCAGTTCTTC. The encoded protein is CAASRRGGLNEEQFF.

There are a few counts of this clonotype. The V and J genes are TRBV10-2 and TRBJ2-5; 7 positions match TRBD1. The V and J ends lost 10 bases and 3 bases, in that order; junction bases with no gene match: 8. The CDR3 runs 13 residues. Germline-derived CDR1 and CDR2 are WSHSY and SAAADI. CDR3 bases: TGCGCCACGGGGACAGTGCGAAAAGAGACCCAGTACTTC. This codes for CATGTVRKETQYF.

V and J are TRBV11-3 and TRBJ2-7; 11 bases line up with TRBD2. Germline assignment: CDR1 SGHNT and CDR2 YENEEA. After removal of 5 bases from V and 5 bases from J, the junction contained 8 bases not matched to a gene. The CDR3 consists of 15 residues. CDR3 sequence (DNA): TGTGCCAGCAGCGAAGACCTAGCGGGAGGAGACGAGCAGTACTTC. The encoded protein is CASSEDLAGGDEQYF. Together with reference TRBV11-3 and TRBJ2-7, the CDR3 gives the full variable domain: EAGVVQSPRYKIIEKKQPVAFWCNPISGHNTLYWYLQNLGQGPELLIRYENEEAVDDSQLPKDRFSAERLKGVDSTLKIQPAELGDSAVYLCASSEDLAGGDEQYFGPGTRLTVT.

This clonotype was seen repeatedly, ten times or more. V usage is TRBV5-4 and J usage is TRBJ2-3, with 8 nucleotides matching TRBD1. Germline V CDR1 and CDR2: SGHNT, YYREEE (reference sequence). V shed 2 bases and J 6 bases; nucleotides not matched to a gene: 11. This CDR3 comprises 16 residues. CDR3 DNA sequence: TGTGCCAGCAGCTTTAAGGCAGGGGGCGGATTTGATACGCAGTATTTT. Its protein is CASSFKAGGGFDTQYF.

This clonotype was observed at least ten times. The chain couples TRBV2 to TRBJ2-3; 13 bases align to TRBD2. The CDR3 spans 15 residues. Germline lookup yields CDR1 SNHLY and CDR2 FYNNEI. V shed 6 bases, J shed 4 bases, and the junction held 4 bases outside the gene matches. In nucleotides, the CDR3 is TGTGCCAGCAGAAGACTAGCGGGGGGTTCAGATACGCAGTATTTT. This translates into CASRRLAGGSDTQYF.

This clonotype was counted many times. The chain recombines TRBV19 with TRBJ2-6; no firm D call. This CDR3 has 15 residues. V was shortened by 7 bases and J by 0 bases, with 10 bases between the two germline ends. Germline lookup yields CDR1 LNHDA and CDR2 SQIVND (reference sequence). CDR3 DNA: TGTGCCAGTAAGGACCCAAGCTCTGGGGCCAACGTCCTGACTTTC. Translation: CASKDPSSGANVLTF.